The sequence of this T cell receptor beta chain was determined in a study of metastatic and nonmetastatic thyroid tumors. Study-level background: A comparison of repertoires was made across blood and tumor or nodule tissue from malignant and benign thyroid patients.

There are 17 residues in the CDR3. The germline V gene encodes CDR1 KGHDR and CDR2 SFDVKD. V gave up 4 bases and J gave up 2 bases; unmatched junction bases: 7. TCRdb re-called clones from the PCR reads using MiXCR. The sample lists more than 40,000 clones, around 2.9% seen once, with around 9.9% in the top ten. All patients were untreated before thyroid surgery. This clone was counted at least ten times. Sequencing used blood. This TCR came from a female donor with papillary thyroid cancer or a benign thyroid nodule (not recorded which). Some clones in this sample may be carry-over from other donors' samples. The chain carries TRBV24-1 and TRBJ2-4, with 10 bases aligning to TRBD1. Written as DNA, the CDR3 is TGTGCCACCAGTGACAGCCGACAGGGGGCTTCCAAAAACATTCAGTACTTC. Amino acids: CATSDSRQGASKNIQYF.